Below are 4 T cell receptor beta chains sequenced from a single sample in a study of T cell changes during pregnancy in multiple sclerosis. Clones were read by immunoSEQ multiplex PCR, and TCRdb kept only the in-frame ones, dropping some. This table holds tens of thousands of clones, 94% found once. Here the sequenced sample was peripheral blood, taken in the second trimester of pregnancy. These receptors were obtained from a female donor in good health, enrolled as a control in a pregnancy study.

This clone showed up just once. The chain links TRBV6-5 to TRBJ1-2; 7 positions agree with TRBD1. Germline values: CDR1 MNHEY, CDR2 SVGAGI. CDR3 length: 15 amino acids. Trimming at V came to 7 bases and at J to 3 bases, leaving 11 bases not matched to a gene. The CDR3 loop is CASKGIRGGDYGYTF. CDR3 DNA: TGTGCCAGCAAGGGCATTAGAGGGGGCGACTATGGCTACACCTTC.

V gene TRBV19 combines with J gene TRBJ1-5; 7 positions match TRBD1. The CDR3 extends over 17 amino acids. V trimming: 4 bases; J trimming: 2 bases; junction bases outside the gene matches: 11. Looked up from germline, CDR1 is LNHDA and CDR2 is SQIVND (reference sequence). The CDR3 region is CASSKYRDRTGNQPQHF. The CDR3 nucleotides are TGTGCCAGTAGTAAATACCGGGACAGAACCGGCAATCAGCCCCAGCATTTT.

V usage is TRBV5-5 and J usage is TRBJ2-1; maybe TRBD2 (6 bases). This CDR3 is 16 amino acids long. V lost 3 bases to trimming and J lost 2 bases, with 15 bases between them. Germline CDR1 reads SGHKS; CDR2 reads YYEKEE (reference sequence). CDR3 loop: CASSSGLRGAYNEQFF. The CDR3, as DNA: TGTGCCAGCAGCTCGGGACTCCGAGGGGCCTACAATGAGCAGTTCTTC.

The chain employs TRBV27 and TRBJ1-2, with no clear D. The CDR3 sequence is 14 residues long. Germline V gives CDR1 MNHEY, CDR2 SMNVEV (reference sequence). With 5 bases removed from V and 8 bases from J, the gap between germline ends came to 18 bases. CDR3 in DNA: TGTGCCAGCAGTCGATATGACAAGACCGGAGGCTACACCTTC. This encodes CASSRYDKTGGYTF.